This entry concerns a single T cell receptor (beta chain). In its sample, this clonotype was seen a few times. The specificity of this receptor is unknown. Base qualities were left out, and no much larger clone turns up one base away. V trim: 4 bases; J trim: 3 bases; unmatched bases: 8. The CDR3 holds 15 amino acids from the cysteine to the phenylalanine. The CDR3 DNA has 45 bases and is translated from base 1. The germline V gene supplies CDR1 ENHRY and CDR2 SYGVKD. This entry comes from a study of T-cell memory formation after mild COVID-19 (dated by TCRdb to the early 2020s). With regard to the full study: TCR sequence clusters from the two donors were found to be largely donor specific. The cohort comprised two young, previously healthy adult volunteers, one female and one male. Longitudinal TCRalpha and TCRbeta repertoire sequencing tracked T-cell clones expanding and contracting after mild COVID-19 in a couple of donors. Study-wide findings and limitations: Clones contracting from day 15 to 85 had balanced CD4/CD8 phenotypes, while a second wave expanding from day 15 to 37 was biased towards CD4+. Contracting CD4+ clones were found mainly in CM and EM memory subsets, while CD8+ clones were enriched in EMRA. The study covered only a couple of mild cases, and larger cohorts including severe cases with pre-infection samples were considered necessary. SARS-CoV-2 specificity was not confirmed for the second-wave clones peaking on day 37. Some responding clones were detected in pre-infection memory, which suggested that pre-existing cross-reactive memory T cells had joined the SARS-CoV-2 response.

For sequencing, an Illumina NovaSeq 6000 was employed. Using 5'RACE with constant-segment primers, TCRalpha and TCRbeta cDNA libraries were constructed, with sample barcodes and unique molecular identifiers added in the process. Trizol reagent was used to extract RNA from every sample. Libraries were amplified in two PCR steps, with a second sample barcode and Illumina TruSeq adapters added in the second step. Sequencing of the libraries was done on an Illumina NovaSeq, producing 2 x 150 bp paired-end reads. Under the source paper's analysis protocol: With migec v1.2.7, reads were demultiplexed and then collapsed into UMI-guided consensus sequences. With mixcr v2.1.11, UMI consensuses were aligned to TRA and TRB V and J templates and assembled into clonotypes. Expanded or contracted clonotypes were those called significant by both edgeR and NoisET, with noise models trained on biological replicates. For edgeR calls, the cutoffs were a false discovery rate-adjusted p below 0.01 and a log2 fold-change threshold of 1. PCA with hierarchical clustering of max-normalized trajectories of the 1000 most abundant clonotypes was used as exploratory dynamics analysis. The CD4 or CD8 phenotype of responding clones was assigned using the separately sequenced CD4+ and CD8+ repertoires. TCRdb applied fastp at Q25 and MiXCR to the public reads, then kept only in-frame beta chains. Each record represents a unique CDR3 protein, reported with the most common genes and DNA among its rows. TCRdb, not the authors, supplied the V and J calls. Recorded for this sample are about 150,000 distinct CDR3 sequences; less than 25% of them occurred a single time. The ten largest clones represent 24% of the sample.

Ficoll-Paque density gradient centrifugation was the method used to isolate PBMCs. This clonotype was obtained from an adult woman who had mild COVID-19 (a few samples of this study predate the infection). The sample titles of this study are shuffled in the database, so cell type and time point are left out; the donor was told from shared clones. The sample taken for sequencing was PBMCs or a T cell subset sorted from them (not recorded which). The chain was built from TRBV10-3 and TRBJ1-2, with 7 middle bases fitting TRBD1. The DNA is TGTGCCATCAGTGCCGGGGGGACAGCCCACTATGGCTACACCTTC. This sequence encodes CAISAGGTAHYGYTF.